In this sample, the clone carrying this TCR beta chain turned up many times. The data originate from a study of Graves' ophthalmopathy and Graves' hyperthyroidism. Researchers took RNA transcripts and amplified TCR beta CDR3 regions from them. HTBI-primed first-round RT-PCR preceded second-round multiplex PCR. TCRdb reprocessed the multiplex PCR reads via MiXCR and lists one record per CDR3 protein. The data contain about 370,000 distinct CDR3 sequences, roughly a sixth of them seen just once; the ten biggest clones take up roughly 2.3%. The CDR3 has 14 residues. V was pared by 3 bases and J by 3 bases, with 5 bases of the junction left unmatched.

This clonotype was obtained from an adult woman with stable Graves' hyperthyroidism. The sequencing input was peripheral blood. The chain joins TRBV12-3 or TRBV12-4 to TRBJ2-7; TRBD2 matches 7 bases. The CDR3 here is CASSFVLANYEQYF. CDR3 nucleotide sequence: TGTGCCAGCAGTTTCGTACTAGCGAACTACGAGCAGTACTTC.